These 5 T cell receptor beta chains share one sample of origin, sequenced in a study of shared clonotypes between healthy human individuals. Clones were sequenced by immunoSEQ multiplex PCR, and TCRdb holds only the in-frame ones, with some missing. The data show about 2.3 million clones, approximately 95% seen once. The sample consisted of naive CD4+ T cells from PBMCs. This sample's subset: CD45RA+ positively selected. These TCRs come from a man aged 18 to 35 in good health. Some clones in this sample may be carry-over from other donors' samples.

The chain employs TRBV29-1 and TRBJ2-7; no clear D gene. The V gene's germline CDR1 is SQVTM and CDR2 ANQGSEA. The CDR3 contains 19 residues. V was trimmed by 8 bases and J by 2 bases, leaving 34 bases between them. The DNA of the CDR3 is TGCAGCCCCCCTTACACCCGAGTGTCAGGACCGATGTTCCCCTACGAGCAGTACTTC. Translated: CSPPYTRVSGPMFPYEQYF.

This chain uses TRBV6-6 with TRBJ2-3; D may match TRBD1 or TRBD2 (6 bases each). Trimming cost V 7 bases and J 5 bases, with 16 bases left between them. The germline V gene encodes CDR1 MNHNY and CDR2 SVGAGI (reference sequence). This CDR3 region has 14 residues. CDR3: CASTYLGGLDTQYF. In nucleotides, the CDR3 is TGTGCCAGCACCTACCTAGGGGGGTTAGATACGCAGTATTTT.

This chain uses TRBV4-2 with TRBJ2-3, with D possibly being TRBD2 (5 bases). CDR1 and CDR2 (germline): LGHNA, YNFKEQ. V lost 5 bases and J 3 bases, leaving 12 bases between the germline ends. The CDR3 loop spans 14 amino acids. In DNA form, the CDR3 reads TGTGCCAGCAGCGACGTGGGAGTGACAGATACGCAGTATTTT. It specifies CASSDVGVTDTQYF.

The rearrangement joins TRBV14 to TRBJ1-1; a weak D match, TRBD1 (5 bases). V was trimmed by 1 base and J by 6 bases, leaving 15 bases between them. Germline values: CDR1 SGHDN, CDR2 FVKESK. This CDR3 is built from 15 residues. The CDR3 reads CASSQAYRGVAEAFF. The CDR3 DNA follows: TGTGCCAGCAGCCAAGCATATCGGGGGGTCGCTGAAGCTTTCTTT.

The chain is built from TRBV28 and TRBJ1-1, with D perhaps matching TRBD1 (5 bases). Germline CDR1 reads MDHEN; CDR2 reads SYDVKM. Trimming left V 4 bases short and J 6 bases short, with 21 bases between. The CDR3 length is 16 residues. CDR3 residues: CASSSGTYFRGSEAFF. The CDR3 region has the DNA TGTGCCAGCAGTTCAGGGACGTATTTTAGGGGTTCTGAAGCTTTCTTT.